A selection of T cell receptor beta chains follows, all from one sample in a study of cytomegalovirus exposure and HLA in healthy donors. Repertoires were generated with immunoSEQ multiplex PCR, while TCRdb's copy carries only in-frame clones and drops some. The sample has some 120,000 clones; around three quarters are singletons. Sample: PBMCs. These receptors were collected from a man aged 25-45 years in good health and CMV-seronegative. Both conserved end residues are part of each CDR3. Each record gives: CDR3 protein, CDR3 DNA, clone size, V gene, J gene, D gene, CDR3 length. D genes are given only for firm matches. Not every row has a clone size; where given, it reads once, few, many or a size class.

cdr3_aa: CASSFYFSRLAGITDTQYF
cdr3_nt: TGTGCTAGCAGCTTTTATTTCTCCAGACTAGCGGGTATCACAGATACGCAGTATTTT
clone_size: once
v_call: TRBV7-7
j_call: TRBJ2-3
d_call: TRBD2
cdr3_length: 19

cdr3_aa: CASSPGTSGRPVETQYF
cdr3_nt: TGCGCCAGCAGCCCCGGGACTAGCGGGAGGCCTGTCGAGACCCAGTACTTC
clone_size: .
v_call: TRBV4-3
j_call: TRBJ2-5
d_call: TRBD2
cdr3_length: 17

cdr3_aa: CASSPRAGINEKLFF
cdr3_nt: TGTGCCAGCAGCCCCAGGGCAGGGATTAATGAAAAACTGTTTTTT
clone_size: .
v_call: TRBV9
j_call: TRBJ1-4
d_call: .
cdr3_length: 15

cdr3_aa: CASSFVGGRTGETQYF
cdr3_nt: TGCGCCAGCAGCTTTGTGGGGGGGCGTACGGGGGAGACCCAGTACTTC
clone_size: .
v_call: TRBV5-1
j_call: TRBJ2-5
d_call: .
cdr3_length: 16

cdr3_aa: CASSFVGGLASGEQYF
cdr3_nt: TGTGCCAGCAGCTTTGTCGGCGGACTAGCCTCGGGGGAGCAGTACTTC
clone_size: .
v_call: TRBV7-3
j_call: TRBJ2-7
d_call: TRBD2
cdr3_length: 16

cdr3_aa: CASSLSPGTAGNTIYF
cdr3_nt: TGTGCCAGCAGCTTATCGCCCGGGACAGCGGGAAACACCATATATTTT
clone_size: .
v_call: TRBV7-9
j_call: TRBJ1-3
d_call: TRBD1
cdr3_length: 16

cdr3_aa: CASSEQGAESQPQHF
cdr3_nt: TGCGCCAGCAGCGAACAGGGGGCAGAAAGCCAGCCCCAGCATTTT
clone_size: .
v_call: TRBV5-1
j_call: TRBJ1-5
d_call: TRBD1
cdr3_length: 15

cdr3_aa: CASSFLDDRGPDTQYF
cdr3_nt: TGTGCCAGCAGCTTTCTGGATGACAGGGGCCCAGATACGCAGTATTTT
clone_size: .
v_call: TRBV5-6
j_call: TRBJ2-3
d_call: TRBD1
cdr3_length: 16

cdr3_aa: CASSAQMNRNQPQHF
cdr3_nt: TGTGCCAGCAGCGCTCAAATGAATCGGAATCAGCCCCAGCATTTT
clone_size: .
v_call: TRBV9
j_call: TRBJ1-5
d_call: .
cdr3_length: 15

cdr3_aa: CASSSRTGEDYNEQFF
cdr3_nt: TGTGCCAGCAGCTCCCGGACGGGGGAGGATTACAATGAGCAGTTCTTC
clone_size: once
v_call: TRBV7-2
j_call: TRBJ2-1
d_call: .
cdr3_length: 16

cdr3_aa: CASSHWRAGTYNEQFF
cdr3_nt: TGTGCCAGCAGCCACTGGAGGGCTGGCACCTACAATGAGCAGTTCTTC
clone_size: .
v_call: TRBV7-9
j_call: TRBJ2-1
d_call: .
cdr3_length: 16

cdr3_aa: CASSTGSLTGRHEQYF
cdr3_nt: TGCGCCAGCAGCACCGGCTCTTTGACTGGAAGACACGAGCAGTACTTC
clone_size: .
v_call: TRBV5-1
j_call: TRBJ2-7
d_call: .
cdr3_length: 16

cdr3_aa: CASSIIGTTDTQYF
cdr3_nt: TGTGCCAGCAGCATTATCGGGACTACAGATACGCAGTATTTT
clone_size: .
v_call: TRBV27
j_call: TRBJ2-3
d_call: .
cdr3_length: 14

cdr3_aa: CASSLVQGFGYTF
cdr3_nt: TGTGCCAGCAGTTTAGTCCAGGGATTTGGCTACACCTTC
clone_size: .
v_call: TRBV28
j_call: TRBJ1-2
d_call: .
cdr3_length: 13

cdr3_aa: CASTGLAGTHEQFF
cdr3_nt: TGTGCCAGCACCGGACTAGCGGGAACCCATGAGCAGTTCTTC
clone_size: .
v_call: TRBV27
j_call: TRBJ2-1
d_call: TRBD2
cdr3_length: 14

cdr3_aa: CASSYSSSGSLYEQYF
cdr3_nt: TGTGCCAGCAGTTACTCGTCTAGCGGGAGTCTCTACGAGCAGTACTTC
clone_size: .
v_call: TRBV6-5
j_call: TRBJ2-7
d_call: TRBD2
cdr3_length: 16

cdr3_aa: CASSPRYGRAHNEQFF
cdr3_nt: TGTGCCAGCAGCCCGAGGTACGGGAGGGCCCACAATGAGCAGTTCTTC
clone_size: .
v_call: TRBV7-8
j_call: TRBJ2-1
d_call: TRBD2
cdr3_length: 16

cdr3_aa: CASSPGQGWVTEAFF
cdr3_nt: TGTGCCAGTAGCCCGGGACAGGGGTGGGTAACTGAAGCTTTCTTT
clone_size: .
v_call: TRBV19
j_call: TRBJ1-1
d_call: TRBD1
cdr3_length: 15

cdr3_aa: CASGLVVGGPDTQYF
cdr3_nt: TGTGCTAGTGGTTTGGTCGTCGGGGGGCCAGATACGCAGTATTTT
clone_size: .
v_call: TRBV12-5
j_call: TRBJ2-3
d_call: .
cdr3_length: 15

cdr3_aa: CASSVVGSVPNEQFF
cdr3_nt: TGTGCCAGCAGCGTAGTTGGTTCAGTTCCCAATGAGCAGTTCTTC
clone_size: .
v_call: TRBV9
j_call: TRBJ2-1
d_call: .
cdr3_length: 15

cdr3_aa: CSVTTGAWAEAFF
cdr3_nt: TGCAGCGTTACTACAGGGGCTTGGGCTGAAGCTTTCTTT
clone_size: few
v_call: TRBV29-1
j_call: TRBJ1-1
d_call: TRBD1
cdr3_length: 13

cdr3_aa: CASSGLKGLDKETQYF
cdr3_nt: TGTGCCAGCAGTGGCCTAAAGGGACTAGACAAAGAGACCCAGTACTTC
clone_size: .
v_call: TRBV25-1
j_call: TRBJ2-5
d_call: TRBD2
cdr3_length: 16

cdr3_aa: CASSLGQGGSWTEAFF
cdr3_nt: TGTGCCAGCAGCTTAGGACAAGGTGGGTCTTGGACTGAAGCTTTCTTT
clone_size: few
v_call: TRBV5-6
j_call: TRBJ1-1
d_call: .
cdr3_length: 16

cdr3_aa: CAWNQGHGANVLTF
cdr3_nt: TGTGCCTGGAATCAGGGTCATGGGGCCAACGTCCTGACTTTC
clone_size: .
v_call: TRBV30
j_call: TRBJ2-6
d_call: .
cdr3_length: 14

cdr3_aa: CASSPPGGGEKLFF
cdr3_nt: TGTGCCAGCTCACCACCCGGAGGGGGCGAAAAACTGTTTTTT
clone_size: .
v_call: TRBV18
j_call: TRBJ1-4
d_call: TRBD1
cdr3_length: 14

cdr3_aa: CASSLSAGRRYEQYF
cdr3_nt: TGTGCCAGCAGTTTATCGGCAGGGCGTCGATACGAGCAGTACTTC
clone_size: few
v_call: TRBV27
j_call: TRBJ2-7
d_call: .
cdr3_length: 15

cdr3_aa: CASNHAGGVEWYGADEQYF
cdr3_nt: TGTGCCAGCAATCATGCAGGGGGCGTGGAGTGGTATGGAGCTGACGAGCAGTACTTC
clone_size: .
v_call: TRBV11-2
j_call: TRBJ2-7
d_call: TRBD1
cdr3_length: 19

cdr3_aa: CASSSTTGPQETQYF
cdr3_nt: TGCGCCAGCAGCTCAACGACAGGGCCCCAAGAGACCCAGTACTTC
clone_size: once
v_call: TRBV5-1
j_call: TRBJ2-5
d_call: TRBD1
cdr3_length: 15

cdr3_aa: CASSIQGVNQPQHF
cdr3_nt: TGTGCCAGTAGTATTCAGGGCGTCAATCAGCCCCAGCATTTT
clone_size: .
v_call: TRBV19
j_call: TRBJ1-5
d_call: .
cdr3_length: 14

cdr3_aa: CASRTRGAVYEQYF
cdr3_nt: TGTGCCAGCAGAACCCGGGGGGCCGTCTACGAGCAGTACTTC
clone_size: few
v_call: TRBV6-5
j_call: TRBJ2-7
d_call: .
cdr3_length: 14

cdr3_aa: CASSLSGGSSYEQYF
cdr3_nt: TGTGCCAGCAGTTTATCGGGCGGGAGTTCCTACGAGCAGTACTTC
clone_size: .
v_call: TRBV27
j_call: TRBJ2-7
d_call: TRBD2
cdr3_length: 15

cdr3_aa: CSVDKLAGGTVGEQYF
cdr3_nt: TGCAGCGTTGATAAGCTAGCGGGAGGAACAGTCGGCGAGCAGTACTTC
clone_size: .
v_call: TRBV29-1
j_call: TRBJ2-7
d_call: TRBD2
cdr3_length: 16

cdr3_aa: CAWSLGGNQPQHF
cdr3_nt: TGTGCCTGGAGCCTAGGGGGAAATCAGCCCCAGCATTTT
clone_size: .
v_call: TRBV30
j_call: TRBJ1-5
d_call: .
cdr3_length: 13

cdr3_aa: CASGLAGIYEQYF
cdr3_nt: TGTGCCAGCGGGCTAGCGGGAATATACGAGCAGTACTTC
clone_size: .
v_call: TRBV5-4
j_call: TRBJ2-7
d_call: TRBD2
cdr3_length: 13

cdr3_aa: CAISDPGEGQGDTQYF
cdr3_nt: TGTGCCATCAGTGATCCGGGGGAGGGCCAGGGAGATACGCAGTATTTT
clone_size: .
v_call: TRBV10-3
j_call: TRBJ2-3
d_call: TRBD2
cdr3_length: 16

cdr3_aa: CSVVGGTGELFF
cdr3_nt: TGCAGCGTAGTGGGAGGCACCGGGGAGCTGTTTTTT
clone_size: .
v_call: TRBV29-1
j_call: TRBJ2-2
d_call: .
cdr3_length: 12

cdr3_aa: CASSQTGTSGAYYEQYF
cdr3_nt: TGCGCCAGCAGCCAGACCGGGACTAGCGGAGCTTACTACGAGCAGTACTTC
clone_size: .
v_call: TRBV4-1
j_call: TRBJ2-7
d_call: TRBD2
cdr3_length: 17

cdr3_aa: CASRPGHFNTEAFF
cdr3_nt: TGTGCCAGCAGGCCGGGACACTTTAACACTGAAGCTTTCTTT
clone_size: .
v_call: TRBV5-6
j_call: TRBJ1-1
d_call: .
cdr3_length: 14

cdr3_aa: CASSEGQGRATNEKLFF
cdr3_nt: TGTGCCAGCAGCGAGGGACAGGGCCGTGCAACTAATGAAAAACTGTTTTTT
clone_size: few
v_call: TRBV9
j_call: TRBJ1-4
d_call: TRBD1
cdr3_length: 17

cdr3_aa: CASSPSRAGYEQYF
cdr3_nt: TGTGCCAGCAGCCCATCCCGCGCAGGTTACGAGCAGTACTTC
clone_size: .
v_call: TRBV4-2
j_call: TRBJ2-7
d_call: .
cdr3_length: 14

cdr3_aa: CAWSVQSGGGQPQNF
cdr3_nt: TGTGCCTGGAGTGTACAGTCAGGGGGAGGTCAGCCCCAGAATTTT
clone_size: .
v_call: TRBV30
j_call: TRBJ1-5
d_call: TRBD1
cdr3_length: 15

cdr3_aa: CASRSSGGELFF
cdr3_nt: TGCGCCAGCCGGTCGTCAGGAGGGGAGCTGTTTTTT
clone_size: .
v_call: TRBV4-3
j_call: TRBJ2-2
d_call: .
cdr3_length: 12

cdr3_aa: CASSLGQGESEAFF
cdr3_nt: TGTGCCAGCAGCTTAGGACAGGGAGAGTCTGAAGCTTTCTTT
clone_size: .
v_call: TRBV7-9
j_call: TRBJ1-1
d_call: TRBD1
cdr3_length: 14

cdr3_aa: CASREVVYEQYF
cdr3_nt: TGTGCCAGCAGGGAGGTGGTCTACGAGCAGTACTTC
clone_size: .
v_call: TRBV2
j_call: TRBJ2-7
d_call: .
cdr3_length: 12

cdr3_aa: CASSRQEYNEQFF
cdr3_nt: TGTGCCAGCAGCCGACAAGAGTACAATGAGCAGTTCTTC
clone_size: .
v_call: TRBV6-6
j_call: TRBJ2-1
d_call: .
cdr3_length: 13

cdr3_aa: CASSPGQGVFEKLFF
cdr3_nt: TGCGCCAGCAGCCCGGGACAGGGGGTATTTGAAAAACTGTTTTTT
clone_size: .
v_call: TRBV5-1
j_call: TRBJ1-4
d_call: TRBD1
cdr3_length: 15

cdr3_aa: CAVRPTGDSNTAGELFF
cdr3_nt: TGTGCCGTCCGCCCTACAGGGGATAGTAATACGGCCGGGGAGCTGTTTTTT
clone_size: .
v_call: TRBV19
j_call: TRBJ2-2
d_call: TRBD1
cdr3_length: 17

cdr3_aa: CASSQLTSGNEQFF
cdr3_nt: TGTGCCAGCAGCCAACTTACTAGCGGCAATGAGCAGTTCTTC
clone_size: .
v_call: TRBV4-2
j_call: TRBJ2-1
d_call: TRBD2
cdr3_length: 14

cdr3_aa: CASSLLAGNGVNEQFF
cdr3_nt: TGTGCCAGCAGTTTGTTAGCGGGAAATGGAGTGAATGAGCAGTTCTTC
clone_size: .
v_call: TRBV27
j_call: TRBJ2-1
d_call: TRBD2
cdr3_length: 16

cdr3_aa: CSVETGGRYNEQFF
cdr3_nt: TGCAGCGTTGAGACAGGGGGCAGGTACAATGAGCAGTTCTTC
clone_size: .
v_call: TRBV29-1
j_call: TRBJ2-1
d_call: TRBD1
cdr3_length: 14

cdr3_aa: CSAWGQGAYGYTF
cdr3_nt: TGCAGCGCCTGGGGACAGGGTGCCTATGGCTACACCTTC
clone_size: .
v_call: TRBV29-1
j_call: TRBJ1-2
d_call: TRBD1
cdr3_length: 13

cdr3_aa: CASSQGPSGSKDEQYF
cdr3_nt: TGCGCCAGCAGCCAAGGACCTAGCGGGAGTAAGGACGAGCAGTACTTC
clone_size: few
v_call: TRBV4-1
j_call: TRBJ2-7
d_call: TRBD2
cdr3_length: 16

cdr3_aa: CAWSTIGMGSSYEQYF
cdr3_nt: TGTGCCTGGAGTACCATTGGCATGGGGAGTTCCTACGAGCAGTACTTC
clone_size: .
v_call: TRBV30
j_call: TRBJ2-7
d_call: .
cdr3_length: 16

cdr3_aa: CASSFEDSTYEQYF
cdr3_nt: TGTGCCAGCAGTTTTGAGGACAGCACCTACGAGCAGTACTTC
clone_size: .
v_call: TRBV27
j_call: TRBJ2-7
d_call: .
cdr3_length: 14